This T cell receptor beta chain was documented in a study of blood T cell repertoires in COVID-19. Study in general: Whether acute or convalescent, the COVID-19 samples came from the United States, Italy and Spain. From T cells, B-cell-depleted T cells, or PBMCs came the material, which was cDNA or gDNA.

In its sample, this clone was seen a few times. V was clipped by 4 bases and J by 4 bases, with 20 bases between them. CDR1 is SGHKS, CDR2 YYEKEE, per germline (reference sequence). The CDR3 is 16 amino acids. In the original processing: Reference gene primer amplification yielded estimated nucleated cell counts. Sequenced by immunoSEQ multiplex PCR; TCRdb stores in-frame clones only, minus some. V and J calls and clone size come straight from that table; D and trimming were deduced from the DNA. The sample shows approximately 200,000 clones, roughly 89% of them seen only once. This sequence joins TRBV5-5 and TRBJ1-2; D may be TRBD1 (5 bases). The sequencing input was peripheral blood. The sequence was collected from a man in his sixties who had recovered from COVID-19. CDR3 loop: CASSISPGGGGYGYTF. In DNA form, the CDR3 reads TGTGCCAGCAGCATCTCCCCGGGGGGGGGAGGCTATGGCTACACCTTC. Based on the CDR3 plus reference TRBV5-5 and TRBJ1-2, the full variable domain is DAGVTQSPTHLIKTRGQQVTLRCSPISGHKSVSWYQQVLGQGPQFIFQYYEKEERGRGNFPDRFSARQFPNYSSELNVNALLLGDSALYLCASSISPGGGGYGYTFGSGTRLTVV.